These T cell receptor beta chains were read from a single sample in a study of T cell changes during pregnancy in multiple sclerosis. Sequenced by immunoSEQ multiplex PCR; TCRdb stores in-frame clones only, minus some. The table lists about 43,000 clones, roughly 93% of them singletons, with roughly 1.4% in the top ten. Input material: PBMCs (not recorded whether the cells were cultured). These receptors originate from a female donor with multiple sclerosis, enrolled in a pregnancy study. The CDR3 runs from the conserved cysteine through the conserved F or W. Each record gives: D gene, V gene, clone size, J gene, CDR3 protein, CDR3 DNA. The D gene is left open where the match is weak. Size is omitted from some rows. Given values are once, few, many or a class for expanded clones.

>TRBD2|TRBV6-1|few|TRBJ2-7
CASSVSGTRGTF
TGTGCCAGCAGTGTCTCCGGGACTAGGGGAACCTTC
>TRBD2|TRBV2|NA|TRBJ2-7
CASSTQSSGRDYEQYF
TGTGCCAGCAGTACCCAATCTAGCGGGAGGGACTACGAGCAGTACTTC
>NA|TRBV5-1|NA|TRBJ2-7
CASSLGTRGVYEQYF
TGCGCCAGCAGCTTGGGCACCAGGGGTGTGTACGAGCAGTACTTC
>NA|TRBV30|NA|TRBJ2-7
CAWSYGAYEQYF
TGTGCCTGGAGTTATGGGGCCTACGAGCAGTACTTC
>NA|TRBV7-8|NA|TRBJ2-3
CASSLAADTQYF
TGTGCCAGCAGCTTAGCAGCAGATACGCAGTATTTT
>NA|TRBV2|NA|TRBJ2-7
CASRFTHSPGLRWYEQYF
TGTGCCAGCAGATTTACTCACTCCCCGGGACTCCGGTGGTACGAGCAGTACTTC
>TRBD2|TRBV27|NA|TRBJ2-1
CASSGGKTSGHYNEQFF
TGTGCCAGCAGTGGGGGGAAGACTAGCGGGCATTACAATGAGCAGTTCTTC
>NA|TRBV20-1|NA|TRBJ2-7
CSAIRSHEQYF
TGCAGTGCTATCCGCTCTCACGAGCAGTACTTC
>TRBD2|TRBV11-3|NA|TRBJ2-1
CASSLDGTSGRHEQFF
TGTGCCAGCAGCTTAGATGGGACTAGCGGGAGGCATGAGCAGTTCTTC
>NA|TRBV19|NA|TRBJ1-1
CASRLQGEGTEAFF
TGTGCCAGTAGATTACAGGGAGAAGGCACTGAAGCTTTCTTT
>NA|TRBV28|NA|TRBJ2-3
CASSLSEDTQYF
TGTGCCAGCAGTTTATCGGAGGATACGCAGTATTTT
>NA|TRBV7-2|NA|TRBJ1-4
CASSLEGSRREKLFF
TGTGCCAGCAGCTTAGAAGGTTCGAGGAGGGAAAAACTGTTTTTT
>NA|TRBV19|NA|TRBJ2-7
CASSKRADTYEQYF
TGTGCCAGTAGTAAGAGGGCAGACACCTACGAGCAGTACTTC
>TRBD2|TRBV6-5|NA|TRBJ2-1
CASSYRGGPNNEQFF
TGTGCCAGCAGTTACCGGGGGGGTCCGAACAATGAGCAGTTCTTC